Following are 29 T cell receptor beta chains from one sample sequenced in a study of blood T cell repertoires in COVID-19. Clones were read by immunoSEQ multiplex PCR, and TCRdb kept only the in-frame ones, dropping some. The repertoire has roughly 130,000 clones, roughly 84% of them found once; the top ten carry about 5.5%. The sample consisted of PBMCs or T cells enriched from blood (not recorded which). The receptors here all came from a man aged 35-49 years with acute COVID-19.

The CDR3 spells CASSYSGLTGRDGYTF. The CDR3 DNA is TGTGCCAGCAGTTACTCCGGCTTAACGGGGAGAGATGGCTACACCTTC. The chain links TRBV6-2 or TRBV6-3 to TRBJ1-2; D remains ambiguous. Looked up from germline, CDR1 is MNHEY and CDR2 is SVGEGT. CDR3 length equals 16 residues. Trimming stripped 0 bases from V and 6 bases from J, with 17 bases between.

The chain is built from TRBV11-3 and TRBJ2-3, with D unclear. Trimming cost V 3 bases and J 2 bases, with 12 bases left between them. Germline CDR1 reads SGHNT; CDR2 reads YENEEA. The CDR3 covers 15 residues. The CDR3 DNA is TGTGCCAGCAGCTTGAGGAGCAGACCCACAGATACGCAGTATTTT. Translated, it gives CASSLRSRPTDTQYF.

This chain uses TRBV2 with TRBJ2-7; TRBD2 matches 10 bases. Germline trimming cut 4 bases from V and 3 bases from J; bases unmatched to any gene: 12. CDR1 is SNHLY, CDR2 FYNNEI, per germline. CDR3 length: 17 residues. The CDR3 loop reads CASSVGLAGVIVYEQYF. CDR3 bases: TGTGCCAGCAGTGTAGGGCTAGCGGGAGTAATAGTCTACGAGCAGTACTTC.

V usage is TRBV3-1 (or the pseudogene TRBV3-2) and J usage is TRBJ1-3; 8 bases align to TRBD1. The V gene end was trimmed by 4 bases and the J gene end by 3 bases; junction bases not matched to a gene: 2. CDR3 length: 14 residues. Germline lookup yields CDR1 LGHDT and CDR2 YNNKEL (reference sequence). The CDR3 DNA sequence: TGTGCCAGCAGCCCAGGGGGCGATGGAAACACCATATATTTT. This sequence encodes CASSPGGDGNTIYF.

This rearrangement joins TRBV9 to TRBJ2-5, with D perhaps TRBD2 (6 bases). CDR1 is SGDLS, CDR2 YYNGEE, per germline. V lost 4 bases and J lost 7, with 17 bases in between. The CDR3 totals 14 residues. DNA for the CDR3: TGTGCCAGCAGCTCGGACTATTCGGTGGGGACCCAGTACTTC. Its protein product is CASSSDYSVGTQYF.

The genes are TRBV4-2 and TRBJ2-7, with D possibly being TRBD2 (5 bases). The V end was cut by 0 bases, the J end by 6 bases, with 9 bases between. The CDR3 is 13 residues long. Germline V lookup: CDR1 LGHNA, CDR2 YNFKEQ. CDR3 nucleotides: TGTGCCAGCAGCCAAGATAGAGGGCGCGAGCAGTACTTC. Amino acids: CASSQDRGREQYF.

In DNA, the CDR3 is TGTGCCAGCAGCCCCTTGAACACCGGGGAGCTGTTTTTT. Residues: CASSPLNTGELFF. This sequence joins TRBV7-9 and TRBJ2-2, with D uncertain. This CDR3 spans 13 amino acids. Trimming took 5 bases from V and 1 from J, leaving 5 bases between them. The germline V gene encodes CDR1 SEHNR and CDR2 FQNEAQ (reference sequence).

The J gene is TRBJ2-2, the V gene TRBV10-1; 8 bases are a match to TRBD1. Per the germline V gene, CDR1 is WNHNN and CDR2 is SYGVQD (reference sequence). The ends lost 6 bases at V and 7 bases at J; junction bases unmatched: 4. The CDR3 totals 13 residues. As DNA, the CDR3 is TGCGCCAGCAGGGACAGGGCGGACGGGGAGCTGTTTTTT. Translation gives CASRDRADGELFF.

With respect to this clone: The same CDR3 arises from other DNA sequences in this sample as well. DNA of the CDR3: TGTGCCAGCAGATTGGACAGGGAAACTGAAGCTTTCTTT. It specifies CASRLDRETEAFF. The chain carries TRBV6-5 and TRBJ1-1; 8 nucleotides agree with TRBD1. CDR1 and CDR2 (germline): MNHEY, SVGAGI. With 6 bases clipped from V and 5 bases from J, the junction kept 5 bases outside the gene matches. The CDR3 contains 13 residues.

The chain has TRBV6-6 and TRBJ2-1; a possible D gene is TRBD1 (5 bases). The V gene's germline CDR1 is MNHNY and CDR2 SVGAGI (reference sequence). The length of the CDR3 is 16 residues. V lost 3 bases and J lost 2, with 14 bases in between. The CDR3 loop reads CASSYSRVSPYNEQFF. DNA for the CDR3: TGTGCCAGCAGTTATTCCAGGGTAAGCCCCTACAATGAGCAGTTCTTC.

This clone has just a few counts. The gene calls are TRBV7-9 and TRBJ1-6, with TRBD1 as a possible D gene (5 bases). The CDR3 has 15 residues. Germline values: CDR1 SEHNR, CDR2 FQNEAQ (reference sequence). V was pared by 2 bases and J by 7 bases, with 12 bases between. The CDR3 DNA reads TGTGCCAGCAGCTTATCGGGGGTCGGGAATTCACCCCTCCACTTT. The encoded protein is CASSLSGVGNSPLHF.

This clone was observed once. The genes are TRBV7-9 and TRBJ2-7; 7 nucleotides match TRBD1. Trimming cost V 5 bases and J 3 bases; bases outside gene matches: 10. The germline V gene has CDR1 SEHNR and CDR2 FQNEAQ (reference sequence). The CDR3 totals 15 residues. Here the CDR3 reads CASSPRAGGVYEQYF. The CDR3 bases are TGTGCCAGCAGCCCCCGCGCAGGGGGAGTCTACGAGCAGTACTTC.

This rearrangement joins TRBV4-3 to TRBJ2-7, with 7 bases fitting TRBD2. CDR1 and CDR2 (germline): LGHNA, YSLEER. The CDR3 totals 16 residues. The V gene end was trimmed by 0 bases and the J gene end by 6 bases; junction bases not matched to a gene: 11. In nucleotides, the CDR3 is TGCGCCAGCAGCCAAGAGCCTAGCGGCGCTCCCGCCGAGCAGTACTTC. Translated, it gives CASSQEPSGAPAEQYF.

This chain links TRBV3-1 (or the pseudogene TRBV3-2) with TRBJ1-1; 9 nucleotides align to TRBD1. The CDR3 is 13 residues long. V shed 4 bases, J shed 6 bases, and the junction held 3 bases outside the gene matches. CDR1 and CDR2 from the germline V gene are LGHDT and YNNKEL (reference sequence). The CDR3: CASSLQGAAEAFF. DNA of the CDR3: TGTGCCAGCAGCCTACAGGGGGCAGCTGAAGCTTTCTTT.

This clone was detected only a few times. The V gene is TRBV11-3, the J gene TRBJ1-3, with D perhaps TRBD1 (5 bases). Germline assignment: CDR1 SGHNT and CDR2 YENEEA. The CDR3 sequence is 17 residues long. The V gene lost 2 bases and the J gene lost 0 bases, with 14 bases spanning the gap. CDR3 bases: TGTGCCAGCAGCTTACTGCGGGGCCTGGACTCTGGAAACACCATATATTTT. This translates into CASSLLRGLDSGNTIYF.

V is TRBV6-2 or TRBV6-3 and J is TRBJ1-4, with D possibly being TRBD1 (6 bases). The germline V gene has CDR1 MNHEY and CDR2 SVGEGT. The CDR3 consists of 12 residues. V was trimmed by 5 bases and J by 7 bases, leaving 8 bases between them. Written as DNA, the CDR3 is TGTGCCAGCAGTGCAGGGGTTGAAAAACTGTTTTTT. Protein sequence: CASSAGVEKLFF.

This chain connects TRBV7-7 to TRBJ2-1; 11 nucleotides match TRBD2. From germline, CDR1 is SSHAT and CDR2 FNYEAQ (reference sequence). Trimming took 5 bases from V and 5 from J; bases not matched to a gene: 11. This CDR3 has 17 amino acids. The CDR3 region is CASSPYTGTSGNNEQFF. The CDR3 coding sequence is TGTGCCAGCAGCCCCTACACCGGGACTAGCGGAAACAATGAGCAGTTCTTC.

The chain uses TRBV15 and TRBJ2-6, with D perhaps TRBD1 (5 bases). The CDR3 covers 17 residues. Germline V lookup: CDR1 LNHNV, CDR2 YYDKDF (reference sequence). V was trimmed by 0 bases and J by 2 bases, leaving 11 bases between them. The chain's CDR3 is CATSRDTAGTGANVLTF. The CDR3 DNA reads TGTGCCACCAGCAGAGATACGGCAGGGACTGGGGCCAACGTCCTGACTTTC.

The chain recombines TRBV5-1 with TRBJ1-3; possibly TRBD1 for D (6 bases). Germline loops: CDR1 SGHRS, CDR2 YFSETQ. The CDR3 runs 16 residues. V dropped 4 bases and J dropped 0 bases, with 14 bases sitting between them. The CDR3 coding sequence is TGCGCCAGCAGCCCCGCGACAGGCTACTCTGGAAACACCATATATTTT. Protein product: CASSPATGYSGNTIYF.

This clone has just a few counts. The chain links TRBV29-1 to TRBJ1-2; perhaps TRBD1 as D (6 bases). CDR3 size: 12 residues. V was cut by 7 bases and J by 2 bases, with 11 bases left in between. CDR1 and CDR2 from the germline V gene are SQVTM and ANQGSEA. The CDR3 loop is CSAGTQNYGYTF. The DNA of the CDR3 is TGCAGCGCCGGGACACAGAACTATGGCTACACCTTC.

The CDR3 region has the DNA TGTGCCAGCGGTGACATGCCCTACGAGCAGTACTTC. This gives the protein CASGDMPYEQYF. V usage is TRBV28 and J usage is TRBJ2-7; the D is unclear. V gave up 8 bases and J gave up 2 bases, with 10 bases separating them. Germline CDR1 and CDR2: MDHEN and SYDVKM. CDR3 length: 12 amino acids. The entire variable domain, with the rest obtained from reference TRBV28 and TRBJ2-7, is as follows: DVKVTQSSRYLVKRTGEKVFLECVQDMDHENMFWYRQDPGLGLRLIYFSYDVKMKEKGDIPEGYSVSREKKERFSLILESASTNQTSMYLCASGDMPYEQYFGPGTRLTVT.

This clone was seen a handful of times. The chain recombines TRBV18 with TRBJ1-6; D gene uncertain. This CDR3 has 16 residues. V was pared by 5 bases and J by 3 bases, with 14 bases between. CDR1 KGHSH and CDR2 LQKENI come from the germline V gene. CDR3 bases: TGTGCCAGCTCAACTGAGAGGGAAAACTATAATTCACCCCTCCACTTT. Its translation is CASSTERENYNSPLHF. The full variable domain, with the rest looked up from reference TRBV18 and TRBJ1-6, is NAGVMQNPRHLVRRRGQEARLRCSPMKGHSHVYWYRQLPEEGLKFMVYLQKENIIDESGMPKERFSAEFPKEGPSILRIQQVVRGDSAAYFCASSTERENYNSPLHFGNGTRLTVT.

The genes are TRBV3-1 (or the pseudogene TRBV3-2) and TRBJ2-5; D gene unclear. This CDR3 spans 13 amino acids. V lost 1 base and J 4 bases, leaving 7 bases between the germline ends. CDR1 LGHDT and CDR2 YNNKEL come from the germline V gene (reference sequence). The CDR3, as DNA: TGTGCCAGCAGCCAAGGCGGCATAGAGACCCAGTACTTC. It specifies CASSQGGIETQYF.

CDR3 amino acids: CASSLAVVGNSPLHF. CDR3 nucleotides: TGTGCCAGCAGCTTAGCGGTAGTCGGTAATTCACCCCTCCACTTT. The J gene is TRBJ1-6, the V gene TRBV7-2, with D uncertain. This CDR3 region has 15 residues. V was shortened by 0 bases and J by 6 bases, with 9 bases between the two germline ends. In germline, CDR1 is SGHTA, CDR2 FQGNSA.

The chain couples TRBV11-2 to TRBJ2-7, with 9 bases that match TRBD2. Germline V gene sequence: CDR1 SGHAT, CDR2 FQNNGV. The CDR3 length is 16 residues. V lost 3 bases and J lost 6; bases outside the gene matches: 12. CDR3: CASSFPREGRWGEQYF. In DNA, the CDR3 is TGTGCCAGCAGCTTCCCGCGGGAGGGCCGATGGGGCGAGCAGTACTTC.

There are a few counts of this clone. V usage is TRBV28 and J usage is TRBJ1-1; 9 bases fit TRBD1. The length of the CDR3 is 15 residues. The junction had 8 bases not matched to a gene; V was cut back by 4 bases and J by 5 bases. CDR1 MDHEN and CDR2 SYDVKM come from the germline V gene. The CDR3 DNA sequence: TGTGCCAGCAGTTCACAACAGGGGGCGAGGACTGAAGCTTTCTTT. It codes for CASSSQQGARTEAFF.

The genes are TRBV19 and TRBJ2-1, with 7 bases matching TRBD2. J lost 6 bases, V lost 1 base, and 6 bases had no gene match. The CDR3 has 15 amino acids. Looked up from germline, CDR1 is LNHDA and CDR2 is SQIVND (reference sequence). The CDR3 bases are TGTGCCAGTAGTATAGCCCGCACTAGCGCCAATGAGCAGTTCTTC. Its translation: CASSIARTSANEQFF.

The rearrangement links TRBV5-4 to TRBJ1-2; D is possibly TRBD1 (6 bases). The CDR3 spans 15 residues. CDR1 and CDR2 from the germline V gene are SGHNT and YYREEE (reference sequence). With 0 bases removed from V and 8 bases from J, the gap between germline ends came to 17 bases. CDR3 sequence (DNA): TGTGCCAGCAGCTTGGGGCAGGGGCGGATTAGCGGCTACACCTTC. Translated: CASSLGQGRISGYTF.

Only one count was recorded for this clone. The chain links TRBV28 to TRBJ1-1; 8 positions match TRBD1. The germline V gene has CDR1 MDHEN and CDR2 SYDVKM. Germline trimming cut 2 bases from V and 0 bases from J; bases unmatched to any gene: 11. The CDR3 is 18 amino acids. The chain's CDR3 is CASSLTRGQVTMNTEAFF. The CDR3 nucleotides are TGTGCCAGCAGTTTAACCAGGGGACAGGTAACCATGAACACTGAAGCTTTCTTT. Together with reference TRBV28 and TRBJ1-1, the CDR3 gives the full variable domain: DVKVTQSSRYLVKRTGEKVFLECVQDMDHENMFWYRQDPGLGLRLIYFSYDVKMKEKGDIPEGYSVSREKKERFSLILESASTNQTSMYLCASSLTRGQVTMNTEAFFGQGTRLTVV.